The T cell receptor (beta chain) described here comes from a study of shared clonotypes between healthy human individuals. V was cut by 11 bases and J by 4 bases, with 12 bases left in between. Germline-derived CDR1 and CDR2 are SNHLY and FYNNEI. The CDR3 loop spans 13 amino acids. The method was immunoSEQ multiplex PCR; TCRdb's version includes in-frame clones alone and lacks a portion of them. The sample gives approximately 640,000 clones, roughly 70% of which show up once; under 2% is in the top ten. As regards this clone: What it binds is unknown.

General observations from the study: Clonotypes not shared had lower generation probabilities than those common to all four donors.

This TCR was recovered from a woman aged 25 to 45 in good health. The J gene is TRBJ2-6, the V gene TRBV2; D remains ambiguous. The specimen sequenced was memory CD4+ T cells sorted from blood. Subset in this sample: CD45RA-negative fraction. CDR3 DNA sequence: TGTGCCTTAAAAGCGTCCGGGGCCAACGTCCTGACTTTC. Amino acid sequence: CALKASGANVLTF. The full variable domain, completed using reference TRBV2 and TRBJ2-6, is EPEVTQTPSHQVTQMGQEVILRCVPISNHLYFYWYRQILGQKVEFLVSFYNNEISEKSEIFDDQFSVERPDGSNFTLKIRSTKLEDSAMYFCALKASGANVLTFGAGSRLTVL.